One sample yielded the 30 T cell receptor beta chains listed below, sequenced in a study of OX40 agonist ivuxolimab in advanced cancers. TCRdb keeps only in-frame clones here, not all; method: immunoSEQ multiplex PCR. The sample includes approximately 45,000 clones, approximately 83% of them seen just once. The sample here was CD4+ or CD8+ T cells sorted from blood, taken in a trial of the OX40 agonist ivuxolimab. The receptors stem from an adult with an advanced solid tumor such as melanoma, head and neck, liver or kidney cancer.

This rearrangement joins TRBV4-1 to TRBJ2-5, with TRBD2 identical over 7 bases. The CDR3 covers 15 residues. Germline V gene sequence: CDR1 MGHRA, CDR2 YSYEKL. Unmatched junction bases numbered 10, after V lost 4 bases and J lost 5 bases. This CDR3 reads CASSPLGGSGETQYF. CDR3 nucleotides: TGCGCCAGCAGCCCATTGGGAGGGAGCGGGGAGACCCAGTACTTC.

The table lists this clone with a count of one. The rearrangement joins TRBV6-5 to TRBJ1-2; D perhaps matches TRBD1 (6 bases). The V end lost 0 bases, the J end lost 3 bases, and 11 bases lay between the germline ends. The CDR3 consists of 15 residues. Per germline, CDR1 MNHEY and CDR2 SVGAGI. The CDR3 DNA reads TGTGCCAGCAGTTACTCGACAGGATACGACTATGGCTACACCTTC. It is translated as CASSYSTGYDYGYTF.

This chain joins TRBV4-1 and TRBJ2-5, with 9 positions matching TRBD2. CDR1 and CDR2 from the germline V gene are MGHRA and YSYEKL. The CDR3 loop spans 16 amino acids. The V and J ends lost 4 bases and 7 bases, in that order; junction bases with no gene match: 13. CDR3 amino acids: CASSPLGGGGIGTQYF. The CDR3 DNA is TGCGCCAGCAGCCCCCTGGGCGGGGGGGGAATTGGGACCCAGTACTTC.

This clone was observed a single time. This chain uses TRBV30 with TRBJ2-5; D unresolved. V lost 0 bases to trimming and J lost 5 bases, with 4 bases between them. Looked up from germline, CDR1 is GTSNPN and CDR2 is SVGIG (reference sequence). This CDR3 comprises 11 residues. The chain's CDR3 is CAWSVYETQYF. CDR3 sequence (DNA): TGTGCCTGGAGTGTATATGAGACCCAGTACTTC.

The V gene is TRBV27, the J gene TRBJ2-2; possible D gene TRBD2, 6 bases. V gave up 3 bases and J gave up 4 bases, with 18 bases separating them. CDR1 is MNHEY and CDR2 is SMNVEV in the germline V gene (reference sequence). The CDR3 extends over 17 amino acids. Here the CDR3 DNA reads TGTGCCAGCAGTTTCCGGAGGGAAGTGGGTGGCACCGGGGAGCTGTTTTTT. This gives the protein CASSFRREVGGTGELFF.

CDR3 sequence reads: CASSLDFQRGYNEQFF. For the CDR3, the DNA is TGTGCCAGCAGCTTAGATTTCCAGCGGGGCTACAATGAGCAGTTCTTC. The chain links TRBV11-3 to TRBJ2-1; 7 nucleotides agree with TRBD2. Germline V gene lookup returns CDR1 SGHNT and CDR2 YENEEA. The CDR3 has 16 amino acids. Losses at the gene ends were 0 bases for V and 3 bases for J; bases not matched to a gene: 5.

This clone was observed a single time. This chain uses TRBV5-5 with TRBJ2-7; D is perhaps TRBD1 (5 bases). Per germline, CDR1 SGHKS and CDR2 YYEKEE (reference sequence). The CDR3 sequence is 12 residues long. The V end was cut by 0 bases, the J end by 5 bases, with 6 bases between. This CDR3 is CASSLAGHEQYV. The CDR3 DNA follows: TGTGCCAGCAGCTTGGCAGGGCACGAGCAGTACGTC.

V gene TRBV9 combines with J gene TRBJ2-3; D is unclear. Germline CDR1 SGDLS, CDR2 YYNGEE. V was cut by 3 bases and J by 0 bases, with 11 bases left in between. This CDR3 contains 15 residues. The CDR3 reads CASSAGDWSTDTQYF. Written as DNA, the CDR3 is TGTGCCAGCAGCGCAGGAGACTGGAGCACAGATACGCAGTATTTT.

DNA of the CDR3: TGTGCCAGCAGTTACGGGGCAGTATCACCCCTCCACTTT. Translated: CASSYGAVSPLHF. The rearrangement links TRBV6-5 to TRBJ1-6; possibly TRBD1 for D (5 bases). CDR1 is MNHEY and CDR2 is SVGAGI in the germline V gene. This CDR3 has 13 residues. Deletions cut 2 bases from V and 10 bases from J, with 9 bases between.

The chain is built from TRBV5-6 and TRBJ2-7; D remains ambiguous. The CDR3 has 16 residues. V was cut by 4 bases and J by 3 bases, with 20 bases left in between. Germline V lookup: CDR1 SGHDT, CDR2 YYEEEE. Here the CDR3 DNA reads TGTGCCAGCAGCAGTGGTAAGGATCTCAATTTCTACGAGCAGTACTTC. Its protein product is CASSSGKDLNFYEQYF.

This clone came up a few times. The gene calls are TRBV7-6 and TRBJ1-1; D not resolved. Germline V gives CDR1 SGHVS, CDR2 FNYEAQ. The V end lost 1 base, the J end lost 7 bases, and 7 bases lay between the germline ends. This CDR3 has 12 amino acids. The chain's CDR3 is CASSLGGVEAFF. The CDR3 DNA reads TGTGCCAGCAGCTTAGGGGGAGTTGAAGCTTTCTTT.

V usage is TRBV19 and J usage is TRBJ1-2; TRBD1 matches 8 bases. V lost 3 bases to trimming and J lost 3 bases; unmatched junction nucleotides: 6. This CDR3 is 15 amino acids long. CDR1 is LNHDA, CDR2 SQIVND, per germline (reference sequence). This chain's CDR3 is CASSIFLTGDYGYTF. The CDR3 nucleotides are TGTGCCAGTAGTATCTTCCTGACAGGGGACTATGGCTACACCTTC. The full variable domain, in which reference TRBV19 and TRBJ1-2 provide the parts outside the CDR3, is DGGITQSPKYLFRKEGQNVTLSCEQNLNHDAMYWYRQDPGQGLRLIYYSQIVNDFQKGDIAEGYSVSREKKESFPLTVTSAQKNPTAFYLCASSIFLTGDYGYTFGSGTRLTVV.

This rearrangement joins TRBV9 to TRBJ2-3, with D perhaps TRBD2 (5 bases). Trimming removed 0 bases from V and 2 bases from J, with 19 bases in between. The CDR3 has 18 amino acids. From germline, CDR1 is SGDLS and CDR2 YYNGEE. This CDR3 is CASSVEFDGGPNTDTQYF. The DNA for the CDR3 is TGTGCCAGCAGCGTAGAATTTGACGGCGGGCCTAACACAGATACGCAGTATTTT. Drawing the rest from reference TRBV9 and TRBJ2-3, the complete variable domain is DSGVTQTPKHLITATGQRVTLRCSPRSGDLSVYWYQQSLDQGLQFLIQYYNGEERAKGNILERFSAQQFPDLHSELNLSSLELGDSALYFCASSVEFDGGPNTDTQYFGPGTRLTVL.

V is TRBV9 and J is TRBJ2-7; tentatively, D is TRBD1 or TRBD2 (5 bases each). CDR3 length: 16 amino acids. CDR1 and CDR2 (germline): SGDLS, YYNGEE. V lost 0 bases to trimming and J lost 2 bases, with 15 bases between them. CDR3 in amino acids: CASSVGPGPNPYEQYF. DNA of the CDR3: TGTGCCAGCAGCGTAGGGCCGGGGCCAAACCCCTACGAGCAGTACTTC.

This clone was picked up one time. The chain combines TRBV5-6 with TRBJ1-6; D is perhaps TRBD1 (5 bases). Germline-derived CDR1 and CDR2 are SGHDT and YYEEEE. The CDR3 is 15 amino acids. V was clipped by 1 base and J by 7 bases, with 12 bases between them. The CDR3 nucleotides read TGTGCCAGCAGCTTGCAGGGCTTTTCGAATTCACCCCTCCACTTT. It codes for CASSLQGFSNSPLHF.

The rearrangement links TRBV27 to TRBJ2-7, with TRBD1 matching 8 bases. Per germline, CDR1 MNHEY and CDR2 SMNVEV (reference sequence). The CDR3 totals 14 residues. After removal of 5 bases from V and 5 bases from J, the junction contained 8 bases not matched to a gene. This CDR3 is CASSTGTGSNEQYF. The CDR3 nucleotides are TGTGCCAGCAGTACCGGGACAGGCTCAAACGAGCAGTACTTC.

V usage is TRBV10-2 and J usage is TRBJ2-6; D may be TRBD2 (5 bases). Germline CDR1 is WSHSY and CDR2 is SAAADI. The CDR3 length is 20 residues. V dropped 2 bases and J dropped 4 bases, with 24 bases sitting between them. CDR3 amino acids: CASSEPHQTGFTAGANVLTF. The CDR3 nucleotides read TGCGCCAGCAGTGAGCCCCATCAGACGGGATTCACGGCGGGGGCCAACGTCCTGACTTTC.

V usage is TRBV15 and J usage is TRBJ2-7, with D hard to call. Trimming shortened V by 6 bases and J by 4 bases, and 19 bases separated the two germline ends. This CDR3 is 15 amino acids long. Per germline, CDR1 LNHNV and CDR2 YYDKDF (reference sequence). CDR3 amino acids: CATSLGGLGSYEQYF. Written as DNA, the CDR3 is TGTGCCACCAGTCTAGGCGGTCTAGGGTCTTACGAGCAGTACTTC.

This chain uses TRBV4-1 with TRBJ2-5; TRBD2 might be the D (5 bases). There are 13 residues in the CDR3. Trimming removed 3 bases at V and 5 bases at J, with 10 bases between. The V gene's germline CDR1 is MGHRA and CDR2 YSYEKL. The CDR3: CASSQEDWETQYF. The DNA for the CDR3 is TGCGCCAGCAGCCAGGAGGACTGGGAGACCCAGTACTTC.

This clone was seen a single time. The rearrangement joins TRBV11-3 to TRBJ2-5, with 7 bases identical to TRBD2. Germline CDR1 and CDR2: SGHNT and YENEEA. The CDR3 is 16 residues long. The junction had 14 bases not matched to a gene; V was cut back by 6 bases and J by 4 bases. CDR3 DNA: TGTGCCAGCAGTCACAGGCAAGCGGGGTTGAGAGAGACCCAGTACTTC. Translation gives CASSHRQAGLRETQYF.

The CDR3 reads CASSPSVPSYNEQFF. CDR3 bases: TGTGCCAGCAGCCCTAGCGTCCCGTCCTACAATGAGCAGTTCTTC. The chain couples TRBV5-4 to TRBJ2-1; possibly TRBD2 for D (6 bases). The CDR3 loop spans 15 amino acids. Germline V gene data show CDR1 as SGHNT and CDR2 as YYREEE (reference sequence). V lost 4 bases and J 1 base, leaving 12 bases between the germline ends.

This rearrangement joins TRBV6-1 to TRBJ1-3; TRBD1 might be the D (5 bases). Germline V lookup: CDR1 MNHNS, CDR2 SASEGT. The CDR3 loop spans 16 amino acids. The germline V and J ends were trimmed by 1 base and 3 bases, with 13 bases remaining between them. The CDR3 DNA sequence: TGTGCCAGCAGTGAAGAATTGCGGGGCTATGGAAACACCATATATTTT. Its protein is CASSEELRGYGNTIYF.

V is TRBV7-8 and J is TRBJ1-1; D remains ambiguous. Germline CDR1 is SGHVS and CDR2 is FQNEAQ. CDR3 length equals 13 residues. Deletions cut 5 bases from V and 6 bases from J, with 13 bases between. CDR3 DNA sequence: TGTGCCAGCAGCCCCCTGATATCCCCTGAAGCTTTCTTT. Amino acid sequence: CASSPLISPEAFF.

This clone is medium-sized (0.01 to 0.1%) in the sample. The chain recombines TRBV5-6 with TRBJ2-3; D unresolved. Trimming cost V 0 bases and J 1 base, with 12 bases left between them. CDR1 is SGHDT and CDR2 is YYEEEE in the germline V gene. The CDR3 has 16 amino acids. The DNA of the CDR3 is TGTGCCAGCAGCTTGGAGGTGGGGATGGGCACAGATACGCAGTATTTT. It codes for CASSLEVGMGTDTQYF.

The chain uses TRBV6-5 and TRBJ1-2; no clear D gene. The CDR3 has 14 amino acids. The ends were cut back, 0 bases at V and 8 bases at J, with 13 bases in the middle. Germline assignment: CDR1 MNHEY and CDR2 SVGAGI. CDR3 region: CASSYSVGFLGYTF. CDR3 DNA: TGTGCCAGCAGTTACTCTGTGGGTTTTTTGGGCTACACCTTC.

The chain couples TRBV9 to TRBJ2-7, with D tentatively TRBD1 or TRBD2 (5 bases each). Germline CDR1 SGDLS, CDR2 YYNGEE. V was pared by 2 bases and J by 0 bases, with 9 bases between. The CDR3 contains 14 residues. The CDR3 bases are TGTGCCAGCAGCGTCACAGGAGGCTCCTACGAGCAGTACTTC. Translation gives CASSVTGGSYEQYF.

The V and J genes are TRBV29-1 and TRBJ2-7; TRBD1 agrees at 7 bases. The CDR3 length is 12 residues. Unmatched junction bases numbered 8, after V lost 6 bases and J lost 6 bases. Per germline, CDR1 SQVTM and CDR2 ANQGSEA. CDR3 loop: CSVETGYGEQYF. The CDR3 DNA reads as TGCAGCGTGGAGACAGGGTACGGCGAGCAGTACTTC.

This rearrangement joins TRBV7-9 to TRBJ2-7; D could derive from TRBD1 or TRBD2 (6 bases each). Trimming removed 5 bases at V and 4 bases at J, with 12 bases between. Germline V gene lookup returns CDR1 SEHNR and CDR2 FQNEAQ (reference sequence). This CDR3 is 13 amino acids long. Here the CDR3 DNA reads TGTGCCAGCAGCAAGGGGGGCTCTTACGAGCAGTACGTC. Translated: CASSKGGSYEQYV.

The genes are TRBV2 and TRBJ1-4; 8 nucleotides agree with TRBD1. The germline V gene has CDR1 SNHLY and CDR2 FYNNEI. Trimming took 6 bases from V and 8 from J; bases not matched to a gene: 5. This CDR3 is built from 13 residues. The CDR3 DNA is TGTGCCAGCAGACAGGGGGTGGTGGAAAAACTGTTTTTT. Amino acids: CASRQGVVEKLFF.

A single count supports this clone. The rearrangement uses TRBV21-1 and TRBJ1-6; whether TRBD1, the table's D call, matches the DNA was not checked. TRBV21-1 is described as a pseudogene. This CDR3 is 17 amino acids long. The DNA of the CDR3 is TGTGCCAGCAGCTCTCATCCTAGGACAGCTGTAAATTCACCCCTCCACTTT. Translated: CASSSHPRTAVNSPLHF.